This T cell receptor beta chain was sequenced for a study of T cell repertoires in cytomegalovirus infection. Study results and limitations: The ex vivo response was dominated by HLA-C-restricted CMV-specific TCR beta clonotypes.

TCRdb processed the reads anew with MiXCR; each CDR3 protein has one entry. There are 300,000 to 400,000 distinct CDR3 sequences in the sample; about 27% occur only once, and roughly 20% lies in the top ten. Trimming removed 8 bases from V and 0 bases from J, with 16 bases in between. Germline V lookup: CDR1 MNHEY, CDR2 SVGEGT. The CDR3 covers 16 residues. As for this clonotype: What it binds is unknown.

V usage is TRBV6-2 or TRBV6-3 and J usage is TRBJ2-2; D might be TRBD2 (6 bases). The source was cultured PBMCs, collected from culture after CMV antigen stimulation. This clonotype was sampled from a human donor in good health (CMV status not recorded). Some clones in this sample may be carry-over from other donors' samples. This chain's CDR3 is CASGEMGGANTGELFF. CDR3 bases: TGTGCCAGCGGAGAAATGGGGGGTGCGAACACCGGGGAGCTGTTTTTT.